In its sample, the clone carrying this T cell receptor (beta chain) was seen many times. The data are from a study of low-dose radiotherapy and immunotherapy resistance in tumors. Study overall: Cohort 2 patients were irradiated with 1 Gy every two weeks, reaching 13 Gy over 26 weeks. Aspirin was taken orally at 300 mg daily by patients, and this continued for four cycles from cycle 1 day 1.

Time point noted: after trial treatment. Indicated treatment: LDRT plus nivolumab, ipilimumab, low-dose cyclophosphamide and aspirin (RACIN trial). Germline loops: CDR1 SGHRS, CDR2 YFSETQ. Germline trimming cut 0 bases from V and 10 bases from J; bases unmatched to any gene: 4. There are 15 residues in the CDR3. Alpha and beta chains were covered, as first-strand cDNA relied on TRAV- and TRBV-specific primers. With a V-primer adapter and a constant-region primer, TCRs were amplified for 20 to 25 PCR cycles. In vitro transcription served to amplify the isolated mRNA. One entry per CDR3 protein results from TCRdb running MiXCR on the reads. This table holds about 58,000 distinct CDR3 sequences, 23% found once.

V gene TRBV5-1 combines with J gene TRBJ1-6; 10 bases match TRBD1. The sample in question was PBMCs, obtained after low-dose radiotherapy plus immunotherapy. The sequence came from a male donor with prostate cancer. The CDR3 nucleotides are TGCGCCAGCAGCTTGGGGGACAGGGGTTGGTCACCCCTCCACTTT. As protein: CASSLGDRGWSPLHF.